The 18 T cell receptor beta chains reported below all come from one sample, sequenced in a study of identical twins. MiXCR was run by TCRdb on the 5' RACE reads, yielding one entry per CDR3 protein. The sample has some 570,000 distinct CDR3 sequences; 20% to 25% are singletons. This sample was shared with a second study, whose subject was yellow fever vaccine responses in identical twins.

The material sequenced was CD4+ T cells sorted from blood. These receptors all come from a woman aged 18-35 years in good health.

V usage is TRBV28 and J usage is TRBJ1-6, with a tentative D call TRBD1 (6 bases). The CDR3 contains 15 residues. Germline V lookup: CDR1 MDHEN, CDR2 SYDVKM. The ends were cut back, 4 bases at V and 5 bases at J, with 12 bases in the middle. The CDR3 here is CASSSLRGNNSPLHF. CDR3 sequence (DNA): TGTGCCAGCAGTTCCTTGAGGGGGAATAATTCACCCCTCCACTTT.

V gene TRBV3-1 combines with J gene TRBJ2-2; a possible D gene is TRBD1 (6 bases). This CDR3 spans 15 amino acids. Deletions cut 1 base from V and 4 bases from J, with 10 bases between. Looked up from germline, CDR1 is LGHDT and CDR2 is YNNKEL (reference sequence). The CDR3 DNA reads TGTGCCAGCAGCCAAGCTAGGGGGAGCACCGGGGAGCTGTTTTTT. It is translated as CASSQARGSTGELFF. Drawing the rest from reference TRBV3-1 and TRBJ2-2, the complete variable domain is DTAVSQTPKYLVTQMGNDKSIKCEQNLGHDTMYWYKQDSKKFLKIMFSYNNKELIINETVPNRFSPKSPDKAHLNLHINSLELGDSAVYFCASSQARGSTGELFFGEGSRLTVL.

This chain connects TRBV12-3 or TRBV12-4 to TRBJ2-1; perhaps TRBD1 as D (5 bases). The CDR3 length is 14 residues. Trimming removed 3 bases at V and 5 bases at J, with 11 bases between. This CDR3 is CASSFLGADNEQFF. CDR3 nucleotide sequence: TGTGCCAGCAGTTTCCTAGGGGCAGACAATGAGCAGTTCTTC.

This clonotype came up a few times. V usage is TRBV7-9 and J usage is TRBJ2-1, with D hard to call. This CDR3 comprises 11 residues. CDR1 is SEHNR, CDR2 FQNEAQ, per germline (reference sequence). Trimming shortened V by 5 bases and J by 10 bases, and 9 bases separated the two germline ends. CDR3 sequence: CASSPEQEQFF. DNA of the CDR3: TGTGCCAGCAGCCCAGAGCAGGAGCAGTTCTTC.

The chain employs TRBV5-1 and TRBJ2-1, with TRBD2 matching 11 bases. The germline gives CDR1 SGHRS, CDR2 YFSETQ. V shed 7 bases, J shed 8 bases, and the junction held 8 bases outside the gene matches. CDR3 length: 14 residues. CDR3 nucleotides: TGCGCCAGCTTACTTAGCGGGGGGGCTGATGAGCAGTTCTTC. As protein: CASLLSGGADEQFF.

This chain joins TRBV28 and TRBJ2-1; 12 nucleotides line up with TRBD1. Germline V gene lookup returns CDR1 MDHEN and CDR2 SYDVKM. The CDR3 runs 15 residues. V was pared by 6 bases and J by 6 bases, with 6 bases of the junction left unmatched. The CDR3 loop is CASRFQGQGANEQFF. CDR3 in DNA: TGTGCCAGCAGATTTCAGGGACAGGGGGCCAATGAGCAGTTCTTC.

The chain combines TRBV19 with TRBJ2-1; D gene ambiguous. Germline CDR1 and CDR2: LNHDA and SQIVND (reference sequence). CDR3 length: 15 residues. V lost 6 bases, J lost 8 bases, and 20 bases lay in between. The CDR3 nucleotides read TGTGCCAGTAGCAGGAATAGGAGAGGTATGCATGAGCAGTTCTTC. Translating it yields CASSRNRRGMHEQFF.

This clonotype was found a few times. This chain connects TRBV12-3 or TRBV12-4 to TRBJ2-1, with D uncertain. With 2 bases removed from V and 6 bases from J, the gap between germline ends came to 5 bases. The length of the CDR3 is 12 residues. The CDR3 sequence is CASSLYGNEQFF. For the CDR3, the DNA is TGTGCCAGCAGTTTATATGGCAATGAGCAGTTCTTC.

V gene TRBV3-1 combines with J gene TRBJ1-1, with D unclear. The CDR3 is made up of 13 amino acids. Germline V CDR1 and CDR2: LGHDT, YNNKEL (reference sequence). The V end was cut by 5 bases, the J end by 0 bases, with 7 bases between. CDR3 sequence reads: CASSKKMNTEAFF. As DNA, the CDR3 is TGTGCCAGCAGCAAAAAGATGAACACTGAAGCTTTCTTT.

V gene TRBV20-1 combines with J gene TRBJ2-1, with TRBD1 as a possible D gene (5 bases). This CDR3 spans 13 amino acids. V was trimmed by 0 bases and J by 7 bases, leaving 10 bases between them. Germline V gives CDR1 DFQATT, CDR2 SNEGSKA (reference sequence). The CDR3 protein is CSARDRRGNEQFF. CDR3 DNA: TGCAGTGCTAGAGATAGAAGGGGAAATGAGCAGTTCTTC.

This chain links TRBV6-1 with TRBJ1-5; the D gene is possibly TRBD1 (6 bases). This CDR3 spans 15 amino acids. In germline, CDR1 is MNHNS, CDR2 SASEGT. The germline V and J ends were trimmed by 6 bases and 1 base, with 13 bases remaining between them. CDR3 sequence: CASRAGEESNQPQHF. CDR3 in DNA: TGTGCCAGCAGAGCAGGGGAGGAGAGCAATCAGCCCCAGCATTTT.

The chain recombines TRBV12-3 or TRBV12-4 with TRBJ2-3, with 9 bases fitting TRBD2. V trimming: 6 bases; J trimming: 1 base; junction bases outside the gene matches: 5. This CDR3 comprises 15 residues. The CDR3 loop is CASRLLAGRTDTQYF. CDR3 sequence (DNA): TGTGCCAGCAGGCTCCTAGCGGGACGCACAGATACGCAGTATTTT.

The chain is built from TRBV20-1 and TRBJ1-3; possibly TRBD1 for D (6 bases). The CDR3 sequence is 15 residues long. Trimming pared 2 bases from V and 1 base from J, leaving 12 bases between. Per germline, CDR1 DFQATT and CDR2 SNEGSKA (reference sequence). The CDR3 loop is CSARQVRGSGNTIYF. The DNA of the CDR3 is TGCAGTGCTAGACAGGTCAGGGGATCTGGAAACACCATATATTTT.

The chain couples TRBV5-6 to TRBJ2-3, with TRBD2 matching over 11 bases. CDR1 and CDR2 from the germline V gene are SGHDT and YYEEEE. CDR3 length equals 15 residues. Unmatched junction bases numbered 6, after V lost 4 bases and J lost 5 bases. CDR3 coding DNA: TGTGCCAGCAGCCAGACTAGCGGGATGGTAGATACGCAGTATTTT. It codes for CASSQTSGMVDTQYF.

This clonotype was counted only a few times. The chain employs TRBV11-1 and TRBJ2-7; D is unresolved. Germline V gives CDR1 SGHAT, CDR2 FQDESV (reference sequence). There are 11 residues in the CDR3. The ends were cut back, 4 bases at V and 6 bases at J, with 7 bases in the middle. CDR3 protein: CASSSSFEQYF. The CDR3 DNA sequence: TGTGCCAGCAGCTCTAGTTTCGAGCAGTACTTC.

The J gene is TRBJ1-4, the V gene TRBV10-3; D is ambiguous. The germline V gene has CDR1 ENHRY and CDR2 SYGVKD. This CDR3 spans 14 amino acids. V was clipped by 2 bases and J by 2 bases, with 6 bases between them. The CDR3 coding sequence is TGTGCCATCAGTGAGGCAGGCACTAATGAAAAACTGTTTTTT. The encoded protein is CAISEAGTNEKLFF.

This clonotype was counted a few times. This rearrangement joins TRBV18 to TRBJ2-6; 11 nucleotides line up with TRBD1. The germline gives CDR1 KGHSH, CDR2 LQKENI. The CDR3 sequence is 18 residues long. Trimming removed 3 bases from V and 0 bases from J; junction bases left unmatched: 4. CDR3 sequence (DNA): TGTGCCAGCTCACCTAGGGACAGGGGGAACTCTGGGGCCAACGTCCTGACTTTC. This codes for CASSPRDRGNSGANVLTF.

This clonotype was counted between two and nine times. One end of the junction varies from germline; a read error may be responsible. The chain's CDR3 is CASREGQGGPNEQFF. CDR3 DNA: TGTGCCAGCAGAGAAGGACAGGGAGGACCAAATGAGCAGTTCTTC. The gene calls are TRBV2 and TRBJ2-1, with 8 nucleotides matching TRBD1. CDR1 is SNHLY, CDR2 FYNNEI, per germline. CDR3 length equals 15 residues.